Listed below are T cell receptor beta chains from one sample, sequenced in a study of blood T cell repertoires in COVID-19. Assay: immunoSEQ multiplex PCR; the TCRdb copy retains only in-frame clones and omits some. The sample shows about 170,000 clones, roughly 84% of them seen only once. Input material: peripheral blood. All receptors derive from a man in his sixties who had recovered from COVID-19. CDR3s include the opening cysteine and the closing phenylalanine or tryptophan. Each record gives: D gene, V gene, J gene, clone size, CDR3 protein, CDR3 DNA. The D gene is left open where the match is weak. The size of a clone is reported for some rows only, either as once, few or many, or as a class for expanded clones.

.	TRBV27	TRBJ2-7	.	CASSFQTGTLASYEQYF	TGTGCCAGCAGTTTTCAAACCGGGACACTGGCCTCCTACGAGCAGTACTTC
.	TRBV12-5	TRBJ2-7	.	CASGLRSYEQYF	TGTGCTAGTGGTTTGCGTTCCTACGAGCAGTACTTC
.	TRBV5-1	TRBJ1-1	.	CASSSGRGDTEAFF	TGCGCCAGCAGCTCAGGGCGGGGGGACACTGAAGCTTTCTTT
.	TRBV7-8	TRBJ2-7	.	CASSPGSTYEQYF	TGTGCCAGCAGCCCAGGATCCACCTACGAGCAGTACTTC
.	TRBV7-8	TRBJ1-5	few	CASSLAQGGRPQHF	TGTGCCAGCAGCTTAGCGCAGGGAGGAAGGCCCCAGCATTTT
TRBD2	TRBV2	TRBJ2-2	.	CASSEALRLAGPTNTGELFF	TGTGCCAGCAGTGAAGCGCTTCGACTAGCGGGGCCCACGAACACCGGGGAGCTGTTTTTT
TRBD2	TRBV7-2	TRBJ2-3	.	CASSPLLAGGDTQYF	TGTGCCAGCAGCCCCCTACTAGCGGGGGGAGATACGCAGTATTTT
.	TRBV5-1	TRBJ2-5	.	CASSERKETQYF	TGCGCCAGCTCGGAGAGAAAAGAGACCCAGTACTTC
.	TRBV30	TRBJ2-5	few	CAWSVIRGVQGEETQYF	TGTGCCTGGAGTGTAATTAGAGGTGTACAGGGTGAGGAGACCCAGTACTTC
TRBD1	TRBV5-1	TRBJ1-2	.	CASSPDSGTGLLHTF	TGCGCCAGCAGCCCCGACTCCGGGACAGGGTTATTACACACCTTC
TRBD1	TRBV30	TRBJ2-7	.	CAWSEGTAQYF	TGTGCCTGGAGTGAAGGGACAGCGCAGTACTTC
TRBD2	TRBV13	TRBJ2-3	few	CASSQRGGTDTQYF	TGTGCCAGCAGCCAGCGGGGGGGCACAGATACGCAGTATTTT
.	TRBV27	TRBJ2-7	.	CASTSGTHYEQYF	TGTGCCAGCACCTCCGGGACACACTACGAGCAGTACTTC
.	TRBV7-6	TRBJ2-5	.	CASSLRPAQQETQYF	TGTGCCAGCAGCCTTCGACCAGCGCAGCAAGAGACCCAGTACTTC
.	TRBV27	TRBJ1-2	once	CASSLSGGSVGYGYTF	TGTGCCAGCAGTTTATCAGGGGGAAGTGTTGGCTATGGCTACACCTTC
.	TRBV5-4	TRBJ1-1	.	CASSRLDGNTEAFF	TGTGCCAGCAGCCGACTCGACGGGAACACTGAAGCTTTCTTT